What follows are 22 T cell receptor beta chains derived from one specimen sequenced in a study of cytomegalovirus exposure and HLA in healthy donors. PCR employed 60 Vbeta and 13 Jbeta primers. Profiling relied on immunoSEQ multiplex PCR, and the TCRdb table lists in-frame clones only, not all of them. The sample shows some 150,000 clones, 76% of them seen only once. Sequencing used PBMCs. The receptors originated from a female donor in good health and CMV-seronegative.

The CDR3 DNA sequence: TGTGCCAGCAGCTTAGAGCTGGGACAGGCTTACGAGCAGTACTTC. Residues: CASSLELGQAYEQYF. The genes are TRBV7-2 and TRBJ2-7, with 8 nucleotides matching TRBD1. Looked up from germline, CDR1 is SGHTA and CDR2 is FQGNSA. Trimming cost V 1 base and J 4 bases; bases outside gene matches: 6. The CDR3 runs 15 residues.

The chain joins TRBV9 to TRBJ2-5; 9 positions agree with TRBD1. Germline trimming cut 3 bases from V and 5 bases from J; bases unmatched to any gene: 5. This CDR3 has 14 amino acids. Germline loops: CDR1 SGDLS, CDR2 YYNGEE. This CDR3 is CASSARTGEETQYF. The CDR3 DNA reads TGTGCCAGCAGCGCCAGGACAGGGGAGGAGACCCAGTACTTC. Variable domain in full (rest from reference TRBV9 and TRBJ2-5): DSGVTQTPKHLITATGQRVTLRCSPRSGDLSVYWYQQSLDQGLQFLIQYYNGEERAKGNILERFSAQQFPDLHSELNLSSLELGDSALYFCASSARTGEETQYFGPGTRLLVL.

V usage is TRBV19 and J usage is TRBJ1-5, with TRBD1 matching 8 bases. J was trimmed by 1 base and V by 9 bases; bases with no gene match: 14. Germline V gene data show CDR1 as LNHDA and CDR2 as SQIVND (reference sequence). This CDR3 has 17 amino acids. CDR3 amino acids: CASQRTGRSGSNQPQHF. In DNA form, the CDR3 reads TGTGCCAGCCAAAGGACAGGGCGGTCGGGCAGCAATCAGCCCCAGCATTTT.

This rearrangement joins TRBV2 to TRBJ2-3; 8 bases are shared with TRBD2. CDR1 is SNHLY and CDR2 is FYNNEI in the germline V gene. J lost 4 bases, V lost 2 bases, and 5 bases had no gene match. This CDR3 has 15 residues. The CDR3 DNA reads as TGTGCCAGCAGTGAAAACGGGAGGGGTGCAGATACGCAGTATTTT. Amino acid sequence: CASSENGRGADTQYF.

This CDR3 is CASGQGRFSYEQYF. The CDR3 bases are TGTGCCAGCGGACAGGGGAGGTTCTCCTACGAGCAGTACTTC. This sequence joins TRBV7-9 and TRBJ2-7, with 9 bases aligning to TRBD1. The V gene's germline CDR1 is SEHNR and CDR2 FQNEAQ (reference sequence). The CDR3 totals 14 residues. V trimming: 8 bases; J trimming: 0 bases; junction bases outside the gene matches: 5.

The chain uses TRBV5-1 and TRBJ2-1; 9 bases map to TRBD1. The CDR3 is 15 amino acids. V lost 0 bases to trimming and J lost 7 bases; unmatched junction nucleotides: 5. CDR1 SGHRS and CDR2 YFSETQ come from the germline V gene. The CDR3 coding sequence is TGCGCCAGCAGCTTGGGGGACAGGGTGGGGAATGAGCAGTTCTTC. This gives the protein CASSLGDRVGNEQFF.

V usage is TRBV6-5 and J usage is TRBJ1-1; the D gene is possibly TRBD1 (5 bases). Trimming took 6 bases from V and 1 from J, leaving 12 bases between them. The CDR3 is 14 amino acids. Germline assignment: CDR1 MNHEY and CDR2 SVGAGI. The CDR3, as DNA: TGTGCCAGCAGGCAACAGGCTCGGAACACTGAAGCTTTCTTT. Amino acid sequence: CASRQQARNTEAFF.

This clone turned up a few times. The CDR3 region has the DNA TGCGCCAGCAGACCTTCACAGGGGGCGGACACTGAAGCTTTCTTT. Its protein product is CASRPSQGADTEAFF. The chain joins TRBV4-1 to TRBJ1-1; 9 bases align to TRBD1. Germline-derived CDR1 and CDR2 are MGHRA and YSYEKL. Trimming took 6 bases from V and 3 from J; bases not matched to a gene: 8. The length of the CDR3 is 15 residues.

The chain employs TRBV4-1 and TRBJ1-5, with 7 bases lining up with TRBD1. V lost 3 bases and J lost 0; bases outside the gene matches: 11. Germline CDR1 is MGHRA and CDR2 is YSYEKL. The CDR3 runs to 18 residues. The CDR3 DNA is TGCGCCAGCAGCCATCCAAAAGGGGGCAGACCTAGCAATCAGCCCCAGCATTTT. Amino acids: CASSHPKGGRPSNQPQHF.

V usage is TRBV9 and J usage is TRBJ2-7; D possibly corresponds to TRBD1 (6 bases). The CDR3 runs to 16 residues. Trimming pared 0 bases from V and 5 bases from J, leaving 18 bases between. Germline CDR1 SGDLS, CDR2 YYNGEE. CDR3 loop: CASSVAQGPPRDEQYF. The CDR3 nucleotides are TGTGCCAGCAGCGTAGCTCAGGGGCCGCCTCGAGACGAGCAGTACTTC.

The table lists this clone with a few counts. The V and J genes are TRBV2 and TRBJ2-7, with D tentatively TRBD2 (6 bases). This CDR3 comprises 15 residues. Germline V gene data show CDR1 as SNHLY and CDR2 as FYNNEI. Trimming took off 1 base at V and 3 bases at J, with 13 bases between the two ends. In nucleotides, the CDR3 is TGTGCCAGCAGTGAAGGAACGGGGGTGAGCTACGAGCAGTACTTC. Its protein is CASSEGTGVSYEQYF.

This clone was counted once. V gene TRBV6-5 combines with J gene TRBJ2-7; 8 bases match TRBD1. The germline V gene has CDR1 MNHEY and CDR2 SVGAGI. The V gene end was trimmed by 4 bases and the J gene end by 11 bases; junction bases not matched to a gene: 10. This CDR3 has 13 amino acids. The CDR3 coding sequence is TGTGCCAGCAGTTTTTCGGACAGGGTTAATGAGTACTTC. Its translation is CASSFSDRVNEYF.

The gene calls are TRBV7-3 and TRBJ2-5, with D possibly TRBD2 on 6 matching bases. The closer fit of TRBJ2-7 to the DNA end suggests the J call may be wrong. CDR3 size: 11 residues. Germline lookup yields CDR1 SGHTA and CDR2 FQGTGA. The CDR3 is CASAGQYEQYF. CDR3 coding DNA: TGTGCCAGCGCGGGGCAGTACGAGCAGTACTTC.

The table lists this clone with a count of one. The CDR3 is CASSSESPFRELFF. The CDR3 region has the DNA TGTGCCAGCAGTTCCGAAAGCCCTTTCCGGGAGCTGTTTTTT. The V call is TRBV28, the J call TRBJ2-2; no clear D gene. This CDR3 spans 14 amino acids. Trimming cost V 4 bases and J 9 bases, with 15 bases left between them. Germline CDR1 and CDR2: MDHEN and SYDVKM.

The chain has TRBV9 and TRBJ2-5, with 10 nucleotides matching TRBD1. The assigned J gene may be wrong: the sequence end matches TRBJ2-7 better. This CDR3 contains 15 residues. The V gene's germline CDR1 is SGDLS and CDR2 YYNGEE. The CDR3 loop is CASSVSPGQGYEQYF. In DNA, the CDR3 is TGTGCCAGCAGCGTAAGCCCGGGACAGGGGTACGAGCAGTACTTC.

The chain employs TRBV19 and TRBJ2-7; TRBD2 aligns across 12 bases. There are 13 residues in the CDR3. Germline assignment: CDR1 LNHDA and CDR2 SQIVND (reference sequence). J lost 6 bases, V lost 6 bases, and 3 bases had no gene match. The CDR3 is CASSQLAGGEQYF. DNA of the CDR3: TGTGCCAGTAGCCAACTAGCGGGAGGCGAGCAGTACTTC.

This rearrangement joins TRBV6-6 to TRBJ2-1, with D possibly TRBD2 on 6 matching bases. V gave up 5 bases and J gave up 12 bases, with 20 bases separating them. CDR1 is MNHNY, CDR2 SVGAGI, per germline (reference sequence). This CDR3 region has 14 residues. The CDR3 loop reads CASSVRDRRLLQFF. CDR3 in DNA: TGTGCCAGCAGTGTGCGGGATCGAAGGCTTTTGCAGTTCTTC.

The chain links TRBV5-4 to TRBJ2-1; TRBD2 aligns across 8 bases. The CDR3 is 15 amino acids. The germline gives CDR1 SGHNT, CDR2 YYREEE (reference sequence). Trimming took 5 bases from V and 8 from J; bases not matched to a gene: 12. DNA for the CDR3: TGTGCCAGCAGAAGTGGGACTAGTCCCACCCATGAGCAGTTCTTC. Amino acid sequence: CASRSGTSPTHEQFF.

The rearrangement uses TRBV9 and TRBJ2-1; D might be TRBD2 (5 bases). Germline CDR1 is SGDLS and CDR2 is YYNGEE. The germline V and J ends were trimmed by 5 bases and 10 bases, with 13 bases remaining between them. The length of the CDR3 is 12 residues. CDR3 sequence reads: CASSLGGGEQFF. CDR3 coding DNA: TGTGCCAGCAGTCTAGGCGGCGGGGAGCAGTTCTTC.

The rearrangement joins TRBV5-1 to TRBJ2-6; no definite D call. Trimming took 4 bases from V and 1 from J, leaving 6 bases between them. This CDR3 contains 14 residues. Per the germline V gene, CDR1 is SGHRS and CDR2 is YFSETQ. In DNA, the CDR3 is TGCGCCAGCAGCCTCGAGTCTGGGGCCAACGTCCTGACTTTC. This sequence encodes CASSLESGANVLTF. The variable domain in full, with the rest retrieved from reference TRBV5-1 and TRBJ2-6, is KAGVTQTPRYLIKTRGQQVTLSCSPISGHRSVSWYQQTPGQGLQFLFEYFSETQRNKGNFPGRFSGRQFSNSRSEMNVSTLELGDSALYLCASSLESGANVLTFGAGSRLTVL.

The chain carries TRBV7-9 and TRBJ1-1; TRBD1 might be the D (5 bases). The germline gives CDR1 SEHNR, CDR2 FQNEAQ (reference sequence). Trimming removed 1 base from V and 2 bases from J, with 11 bases in between. This CDR3 region has 15 residues. CDR3 in amino acids: CASSLGSGINTEAFF. CDR3 DNA sequence: TGTGCCAGCAGCTTAGGTTCAGGGATTAACACTGAAGCTTTCTTT.

The chain couples TRBV30 to TRBJ2-1, with D perhaps matching TRBD2 (5 bases). CDR1 and CDR2 (germline): GTSNPN, SVGIG (reference sequence). The CDR3 extends over 12 amino acids. V gave up 0 bases and J gave up 7 bases, with 7 bases separating them. CDR3 DNA sequence: TGTGCCTGGAGTGTCTCGGGGAATGAGCAGTTCTTC. This sequence encodes CAWSVSGNEQFF.